This T cell receptor (beta chain) was sequenced during a study of T cell responses to AZD1222 COVID-19 vaccine. The overall study: Second-dose schedules of about 4 or about 12 weeks were combined.

V was cut by 6 bases and J by 2 bases, with 23 bases left in between. CDR3 length: 17 residues. The germline CDR1 and CDR2 sequences are MNHNY and SVGAGI (reference sequence). Broader study findings: Reports say nearly half of spike-specific TCRs go after unmutated variant regions. Spike-wide vaccine-associated CD4 TCRs dominated at 160-218 and 743-854. When two AZD1222 doses had been given, Spike-specific TCR breadth and depth rose.

Assay: immunoSEQ multiplex PCR; the TCRdb copy retains only in-frame clones and omits some. The sample includes 85,000 to 130,000 clones, approximately 88% of them seen just once. This clone was seen once. Its antigen is not known. This TCR derives from an adult in good health. The chain joins TRBV6-6 to TRBJ2-7; a weak D match, TRBD1 (5 bases). Material: peripheral blood, obtained on day 0 of AZD1222 vaccination. The CDR3 bases are TGTGCCAGCAGACGAACACCAGACAGCTCCCCAACCTACGAGCAGTACTTC. It translates to CASRRTPDSSPTYEQYF.